This record covers a single TCR beta chain. Its antigen has not been determined. No much larger clone exists at a distance of one base, and base qualities are not known. This specimen belongs to a study of cytomegalovirus exposure and HLA in healthy donors (dated by TCRdb to the late 2010s). Study-level background: The 650 to 800 repertoires of the first cohort and the 110 or so validation repertoires were produced on the same platform, according to a later analysis. The study aimed to test whether cataloging public T cell receptors could reveal signatures of past pathogen exposure. A separate validation cohort of over 95 different subjects was used in addition to the roughly 620-subject first cohort. High-throughput TCR immunosequencing, statistical association of individual TCRs with disease status, and machine learning were combined to predict cytomegalovirus infection status. Findings and caveats that apply to the study as a whole: In both the original and validation cohorts, the classifier was reported to diagnose cytomegalovirus status with high specificity and sensitivity. Most TCR sequences were seen in very few donors, while some public TCRs were found in many individuals. A few of the identified cytomegalovirus-associated TCR beta chains were confirmed in vitro to be specific for cytomegalovirus antigens. The authors suggested that the approach could potentially be extended to other disease states and immunological phenotypes. A later analysis lacked HLA typing for the validation cohort, so it scored co-occurrence in that cohort across all 110 or so repertoires. A total of 164 TCR beta chains were listed by the study as associated with cytomegalovirus. A later analysis found that TCRs clustered in the first cohort also tended to co-occur in the roughly 120 validation repertoires, with 90% to 95% of cluster scores above 0.

The CDR3, from cysteine to phenylalanine, totals 14 residues. The read is trimmed to its CDR3 DNA, 42 bases read in frame from base 1. V is trimmed back by 8 bases and J by 4 bases, and the junction contains 4 bases that no gene match accounts for. From the germline V gene (reference sequence), CDR1 is MNHEY and CDR2 is SMNVEV. To prepare the library, the immunoSEQ multiplex PCR assay was applied. On the study's bioinformatics: To diagnose cytomegalovirus status from the catalog of TCR beta chain sequences, a statistical classification framework was built. TCRdb took over this immuneACCESS table, retaining in-frame rearrangements with V and J assigned. Such tables are incomplete; in checked studies, under half of the missing clones stem from an unresolved V gene, and the remainder is unexplained. Clone size and the V and J calls come from that table; the DNA yielded D and trimming. The sample data list 250,000 to 350,000 clones, and 75% to 90% of these were observed just once. The ten largest clones take up approximately 1.2% of the sample.

Donors formed part of the validation cohort, which comprised about 130 subjects and was distinct from the first cohort of 690 or so subjects. The clonotype was recovered from a woman aged 30 to 39 in good health and CMV-seropositive. The V and J genes are TRBV27 and TRBJ1-6; the junction holds 8 bases that match TRBD1. Material for sequencing was PBMCs. The CDR3 region: CASRRDRYNSPLHF. The DNA reads TGTGCCAGCCGTCGGGACAGGTATAATTCACCCCTCCACTTT.